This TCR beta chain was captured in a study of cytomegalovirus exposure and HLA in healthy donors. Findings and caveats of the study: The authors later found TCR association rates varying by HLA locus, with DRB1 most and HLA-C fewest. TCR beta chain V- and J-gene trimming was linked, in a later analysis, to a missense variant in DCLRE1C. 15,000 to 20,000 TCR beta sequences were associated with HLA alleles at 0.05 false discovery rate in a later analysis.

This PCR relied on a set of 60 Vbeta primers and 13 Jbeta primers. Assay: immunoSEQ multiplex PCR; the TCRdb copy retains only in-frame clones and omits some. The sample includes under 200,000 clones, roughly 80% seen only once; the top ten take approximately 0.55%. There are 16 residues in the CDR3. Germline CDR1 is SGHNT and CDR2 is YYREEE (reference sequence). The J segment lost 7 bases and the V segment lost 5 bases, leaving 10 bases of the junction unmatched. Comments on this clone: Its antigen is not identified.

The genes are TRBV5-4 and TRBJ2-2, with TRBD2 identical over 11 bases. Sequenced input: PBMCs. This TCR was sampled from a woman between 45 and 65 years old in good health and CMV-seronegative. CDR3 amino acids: CASSRNSGGAGGELFF. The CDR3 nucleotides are TGTGCCAGCAGTAGAAATAGCGGGGGGGCTGGCGGGGAGCTGTTTTTT.